This is a list of T cell receptor beta chains from one sample in a study of cytomegalovirus exposure and HLA in healthy donors. This table comes from immunoSEQ multiplex PCR, and its TCRdb copy is limited to in-frame clones, with some not included. In the table there are about 130,000 clones, roughly 73% of which are singletons. Sequenced material: PBMCs. The receptors stem from a man aged 55 to 69 in good health and CMV-seropositive. The CDR3 runs from the conserved cysteine through the conserved F or W. A D gene is named only where the DNA matches it firmly. Rows give clone size only sometimes, using once, few, many, or a class for an expanded clone.

clone_size: .; v_call: TRBV7-7; d_call: .; j_call: TRBJ2-3; cdr3_nt: TGTGCTAGCAGCTTGAGTGGAGGGTTGCGCACAGATACGCAGTATTTT; cdr3_aa: CASSLSGGLRTDTQYF
clone_size: once; v_call: TRBV5-4; d_call: .; j_call: TRBJ1-6; cdr3_nt: TGTGCCAGCAGCTTGGACCAGGCTAATTCACCCCTCCACTTT; cdr3_aa: CASSLDQANSPLHF
clone_size: .; v_call: TRBV7-3; d_call: TRBD1; j_call: TRBJ2-1; cdr3_nt: TGTGCCAGCAGCTCACAGGGGGCCTGGGACAATGAGCAGTTCTTC; cdr3_aa: CASSSQGAWDNEQFF
clone_size: .; v_call: TRBV5-1; d_call: .; j_call: TRBJ1-1; cdr3_nt: TGCGCCAGCAGCTTGAGGGGCGTGGACACTGAAGCTTTCTTT; cdr3_aa: CASSLRGVDTEAFF
clone_size: .; v_call: TRBV7-6; d_call: .; j_call: TRBJ2-7; cdr3_nt: TGTGCCAGCAGCTTAAACGGTGGGAGCGGCGTCGAGCAGTACTTC; cdr3_aa: CASSLNGGSGVEQYF
clone_size: .; v_call: TRBV6-1; d_call: .; j_call: TRBJ1-2; cdr3_nt: TGTGCCAGCAGTGGGGGAGGGTGGGGGGCTGGTGGCTACACCTTC; cdr3_aa: CASSGGGWGAGGYTF
clone_size: .; v_call: TRBV9; d_call: .; j_call: TRBJ2-1; cdr3_nt: TGTGCCAGCAGCGTAACGGGGATCTACAATGAGCAGTTCTTC; cdr3_aa: CASSVTGIYNEQFF
clone_size: few; v_call: TRBV28; d_call: TRBD1; j_call: TRBJ1-2; cdr3_nt: TGTGCCAGCTTCGAGACAGGGGACTATGGCTACACCTTC; cdr3_aa: CASFETGDYGYTF
clone_size: .; v_call: TRBV5-8; d_call: .; j_call: TRBJ1-5; cdr3_nt: TGTGCCAGCAGCCCTTACAATCAGCCCCAGCATTTT; cdr3_aa: CASSPYNQPQHF
clone_size: few; v_call: TRBV11-2; d_call: .; j_call: TRBJ1-4; cdr3_nt: TGTGCCAGCCGCGGGGCCAAGGAAAAACTGTTTTTT; cdr3_aa: CASRGAKEKLFF
clone_size: .; v_call: TRBV5-1; d_call: TRBD1; j_call: TRBJ1-4; cdr3_nt: TGCGCCAGCAGCTTCGGATCCGGGACAGGCACCTCAGGGGAAAAACTGTTTTTT; cdr3_aa: CASSFGSGTGTSGEKLFF
clone_size: .; v_call: TRBV7-9; d_call: .; j_call: TRBJ2-7; cdr3_nt: TGTGCCAGCAGCTTAGCCGGATCGGCAGGCCCCCACGAGCAGTACTTC; cdr3_aa: CASSLAGSAGPHEQYF
clone_size: few; v_call: TRBV2; d_call: .; j_call: TRBJ1-2; cdr3_nt: TGTGCCAGCAGTGTGGGGGGCTATGGCTACACCTTC; cdr3_aa: CASSVGGYGYTF
clone_size: .; v_call: TRBV19; d_call: TRBD1; j_call: TRBJ1-5; cdr3_nt: TGTGCCAGTAGTATGGGACAGGGTCATCAGCCCCAGCATTTT; cdr3_aa: CASSMGQGHQPQHF
clone_size: .; v_call: TRBV5-6; d_call: .; j_call: TRBJ2-2; cdr3_nt: TGTGCCAGCAGCTGGGGCCCTAACACCGGGGAGCTGTTTTTT; cdr3_aa: CASSWGPNTGELFF
clone_size: .; v_call: TRBV2; d_call: TRBD1; j_call: TRBJ2-7; cdr3_nt: TGTGCCAGCAGTGGGACAGGGTACGAGCAGTACTTC; cdr3_aa: CASSGTGYEQYF
clone_size: .; v_call: TRBV11-3; d_call: .; j_call: TRBJ2-3; cdr3_nt: TGTGCCAGCAGCTTAGAAAGCGGGCCAGATACGCAGTATTTT; cdr3_aa: CASSLESGPDTQYF
clone_size: once; v_call: TRBV19; d_call: TRBD1; j_call: TRBJ1-1; cdr3_nt: TGTGCCAGTAGTCGAACAGGGGAGGTCGCTGAAGCTTTCTTT; cdr3_aa: CASSRTGEVAEAFF
clone_size: few; v_call: TRBV27; d_call: .; j_call: TRBJ1-2; cdr3_nt: TGTGCCAGCCGTCAGGGACCCGGGGGAGGCTACACCTTC; cdr3_aa: CASRQGPGGGYTF
clone_size: .; v_call: TRBV9; d_call: TRBD2; j_call: TRBJ2-2; cdr3_nt: TGTGCCAGCAGCGCCCGGGGGAGGGCGAACACCGGGGAGCTGTTTTTT; cdr3_aa: CASSARGRANTGELFF
clone_size: .; v_call: TRBV11-2; d_call: .; j_call: TRBJ1-1; cdr3_nt: TGTGCCAGCAGCCCCCTCGGGGAAGGCACTGAAGCTTTCTTT; cdr3_aa: CASSPLGEGTEAFF
clone_size: .; v_call: TRBV2; d_call: .; j_call: TRBJ2-5; cdr3_nt: TGTGCCAGCTCCAAGGGGTCAGAGACCCAGTACTTC; cdr3_aa: CASSKGSETQYF